The clone carrying this T cell receptor (beta chain) was seen a handful of times. What it recognizes is unknown. Unique molecular identifiers were used in preparing the TCRbeta library. One entry per CDR3 protein results from TCRdb running MiXCR on the PCR reads. The data show approximately 1,000,000 distinct CDR3 sequences, roughly 31% seen once. The CDR3 totals 16 residues. V lost 5 bases and J 1 base, leaving 14 bases between the germline ends. Germline lookup yields CDR1 SGHTA and CDR2 FQGNSA. This sample was included in a study of T-cell reconstitution after alpha-beta-depleted transplantation in children. Findings and caveats of the study: Hyperexpanded clones declined; after one year, newly produced T cells mostly supplied diversity.

Here the sequenced sample was PBMCs, mostly from graft donor cells, taken 360 days after TCRalphabeta/CD19-depleted stem cell transplant. The TCR comes from a boy younger than two who had a stem cell transplant for SCID, so the T cells may come from the graft donor. J is TRBJ2-2 and V is TRBV7-2; no clear D gene. Here the CDR3 DNA reads TGTGCCAGCAGCCTTTACCGGAAGGGGAACACCGGGGAGCTGTTTTTT. Translation gives CASSLYRKGNTGELFF.